These 14 T cell receptor beta chains originate from one sample sequenced in a study of T cell responses to AZD1222 COVID-19 vaccine. Profiled with immunoSEQ multiplex PCR; TCRdb holds only in-frame clones, not every one. The sample consists of approximately 150,000 clones, almost 95% of them appearing once. The material was peripheral blood, obtained on day 0 of AZD1222 vaccination. These receptors all stem from an adult in good health.

The CDR3 DNA sequence: TGTGCCTGGAGTGTACTCGGGGACACTGAAGCTTTCTTT. Its translation: CAWSVLGDTEAFF. V is TRBV30 and J is TRBJ1-1; unclear D gene. V was cut by 0 bases and J by 3 bases, with 8 bases left in between. CDR1 GTSNPN and CDR2 SVGIG come from the germline V gene (reference sequence). The length of the CDR3 is 13 residues.

The V gene is TRBV9, the J gene TRBJ2-7; D is perhaps TRBD2 (6 bases). The CDR3 extends over 13 amino acids. Germline V gives CDR1 SGDLS, CDR2 YYNGEE. V lost 4 bases and J lost 3, with 11 bases in between. The CDR3 reads CASSPGLFYEQYF. The CDR3 region has the DNA TGTGCCAGCAGCCCGGGACTCTTCTACGAGCAGTACTTC.

This sequence joins TRBV5-1 and TRBJ1-4, with 9 bases matching TRBD1. This CDR3 has 16 residues. Unmatched junction bases numbered 8, after V lost 0 bases and J lost 8 bases. The germline gives CDR1 SGHRS, CDR2 YFSETQ. The CDR3, as DNA: TGCGCCAGCAGCTTGGGCACGGGACAGGGCACCGAAAAACTGTTTTTT. This sequence encodes CASSLGTGQGTEKLFF.

The chain recombines TRBV7-9 with TRBJ2-7; D unresolved. Germline-derived CDR1 and CDR2 are SEHNR and FQNEAQ (reference sequence). The CDR3 has 15 residues. The V end lost 1 base, the J end lost 2 bases, and 12 bases lay between the germline ends. This CDR3 is CASSLDQIATYEQYF. The CDR3 region has the DNA TGTGCCAGCAGCTTAGACCAGATAGCCACCTACGAGCAGTACTTC.

This chain connects TRBV3-1 (or the pseudogene TRBV3-2) to TRBJ2-3; perhaps TRBD1 as D (6 bases). Trimming removed 3 bases from V and 6 bases from J, with 7 bases in between. The CDR3 runs 12 residues. Germline CDR1 is LGHDT and CDR2 is YNNKEL (reference sequence). The CDR3 reads CASSQDSDTQYF. DNA of the CDR3: TGTGCCAGCAGCCAGGACAGCGATACGCAGTATTTT.

CDR3 DNA: TGTGCCAGCAGTTTATTGGCTAGCGGGGGGGCCGAAGAGACCCAGTACTTC. Protein product: CASSLLASGGAEETQYF. The chain has TRBV27 and TRBJ2-5; 12 positions match TRBD2. Trimming took 1 base from V and 3 from J; bases not matched to a gene: 6. Germline V lookup: CDR1 MNHEY, CDR2 SMNVEV (reference sequence). The CDR3 spans 17 residues.

This chain uses TRBV21-1 with TRBJ2-7. TRBV21-1 is an annotated pseudogene. This CDR3 spans 14 amino acids. This CDR3 is CASSRKGGSYEQYF. The CDR3 DNA reads as TGTGCCAGCAGCAGAAAGGGGGGATCCTACGAGCAGTACTTC.

This clone was picked up a small number of times. The rearrangement joins TRBV7-2 to TRBJ1-5, with TRBD1 as a possible D gene (5 bases). CDR1 and CDR2 from the germline V gene are SGHTA and FQGNSA. With 5 bases removed from V and 2 bases from J, the gap between germline ends came to 10 bases. This CDR3 contains 14 residues. CDR3 in amino acids: CASSQGARNQPQHF. CDR3 in DNA: TGTGCCAGCAGCCAGGGCGCCCGCAATCAGCCCCAGCATTTT. Together with reference TRBV7-2 and TRBJ1-5, the CDR3 gives the full variable domain: GAGVSQSPSNKVTEKGKDVELRCDPISGHTALYWYRQSLGQGLEFLIYFQGNSAPDKSGLPSDRFSAERTGGSVSTLTIQRTQQEDSAVYLCASSQGARNQPQHFGDGTRLSIL.

This rearrangement joins TRBV5-4 to TRBJ1-4; D is uncertain. Germline V gene data show CDR1 as SGHNT and CDR2 as YYREEE (reference sequence). The CDR3 extends over 15 amino acids. The V and J ends lost 0 bases and 10 bases respectively, with 16 bases between them. The DNA for the CDR3 is TGTGCCAGCAGCTTGGCGGGGTCCATGGTTGGAAAACTGTTTTTT. Amino acids: CASSLAGSMVGKLFF. Using reference TRBV5-4 and TRBJ1-4 for the parts outside the CDR3, the full variable domain is ETGVTQSPTHLIKTRGQQVTLRCSSQSGHNTVSWYQQALGQGPQFIFQYYREEENGRGNFPPRFSGLQFPNYSSELNVNALELDDSALYLCASSLAGSMVGKLFFGSGTQLSVL.

The chain is built from TRBV7-9 and TRBJ1-1; D ambiguous. The CDR3 covers 14 residues. V was cut by 7 bases and J by 0 bases, with 12 bases left in between. The V gene's germline CDR1 is SEHNR and CDR2 FQNEAQ (reference sequence). DNA of the CDR3: TGTGCCAGCACCCTCGGCAGTATGAACACTGAAGCTTTCTTT. Protein: CASTLGSMNTEAFF.

The CDR3 coding sequence is TGCGCCAGCAAGGGGGCATCGACAACTAATGAAAAACTGTTTTTT. Amino acid sequence: CASKGASTTNEKLFF. This chain uses TRBV5-1 with TRBJ1-4; 7 bases agree with TRBD1. Germline V lookup: CDR1 SGHRS, CDR2 YFSETQ. Trimming at V came to 6 bases and at J to 0 bases, leaving 5 bases not matched to a gene. The CDR3 spans 15 residues.

This chain uses TRBV27 with TRBJ2-2; a weak D match, TRBD1 (5 bases). V dropped 2 bases and J dropped 0 bases, with 7 bases sitting between them. The CDR3 runs to 15 residues. The V gene's germline CDR1 is MNHEY and CDR2 SMNVEV (reference sequence). The CDR3 sequence is CASSLDSANTGELFF. The CDR3 DNA follows: TGTGCCAGCAGTTTAGACAGCGCGAACACCGGGGAGCTGTTTTTT.

The rearrangement uses TRBV10-3 and TRBJ2-7; the D gene is possibly TRBD1 (6 bases). V gave up 10 bases and J gave up 6 bases, with 13 bases separating them. The CDR3 totals 11 residues. The germline V gene encodes CDR1 ENHRY and CDR2 SYGVKD. The CDR3 reads CATAQGSEQYF. The CDR3 DNA reads as TGTGCCACCGCTCAGGGGTCCGAGCAGTACTTC.

V is TRBV19 and J is TRBJ1-5; TRBD1 matches at 7 bases. Germline CDR1 and CDR2: LNHDA and SQIVND (reference sequence). The CDR3 length is 16 residues. V lost 5 bases and J lost 1; bases outside the gene matches: 8. The CDR3 loop is CASSWTGKRSNQPQHF. The CDR3 DNA is TGTGCCAGTAGTTGGACAGGCAAGAGGAGCAATCAGCCCCAGCATTTT.